This entry lists 20 T cell receptor beta chains sequenced from one sample in a study of a mutant IDH1 vaccine in newly diagnosed glioma. TCRdb's table, derived via immunoSEQ multiplex PCR, lists solely in-frame clones and lacks some. There are 70,000 or so clones in the sample; more than 70% occur only once, and around 4.5% lies in the top ten. As for time point: baseline, week 1 (first vaccination visit). Sample treatment: pre-vaccination baseline after standard-of-care therapy. Material: peripheral blood mononuclear cells (PBMCs), obtained from a glioma patient treated with radiotherapy, temozolomide or both. These TCRs come from a woman aged 18-30 years with glioma. Some clones in this sample may be carry-over from other donors' samples.

This chain joins TRBV7-9 and TRBJ2-2, with 11 bases aligning to TRBD2. V shed 2 bases, J shed 2 bases, and the junction held 4 bases outside the gene matches. Per the germline V gene, CDR1 is SEHNR and CDR2 is FQNEAQ (reference sequence). This CDR3 comprises 17 residues. The DNA for the CDR3 is TGTGCCAGCAGCTTATCCCTAGCGGGGGGTAACACCGGGGAGCTGTTTTTT. Translating it yields CASSLSLAGGNTGELFF. Full variable domain (outside the CDR3, taken from reference TRBV7-9 and TRBJ2-2): DTGVSQNPRHKITKRGQNVTFRCDPISEHNRLYWYRQTLGQGPEFLTYFQNEAQLEKSRLLSDRFSAERPKGSFSTLEIQRTEQGDSAMYLCASSLSLAGGNTGELFFGEGSRLTVL.

This rearrangement joins TRBV20-1 to TRBJ2-3; D not certain. This CDR3 comprises 11 residues. Germline CDR1 reads DFQATT; CDR2 reads SNEGSKA (reference sequence). V was pared by 3 bases and J by 9 bases, with 10 bases between. The CDR3 DNA follows: TGCAGTGCTAGGAACCCGGAGACGCAGTATTTT. As protein: CSARNPETQYF.

DNA of the CDR3: TGTGCCAGCAGCTCGGGACAGGGGGTCTACAATGAGCAGTTCTTC. It yields the protein CASSSGQGVYNEQFF. The chain combines TRBV7-6 with TRBJ2-1; TRBD1 agrees at 11 bases. With V trimmed by 4 bases and J by 3 bases, 2 bases remained unmatched. In germline, CDR1 is SGHVS, CDR2 FNYEAQ. The CDR3 has 15 amino acids.

The V call is TRBV27, the J call TRBJ2-1; D possibly corresponds to TRBD1 (6 bases). From germline, CDR1 is MNHEY and CDR2 SMNVEV (reference sequence). V shed 9 bases and J shed 8 bases, with 14 bases lying between them. This CDR3 contains 12 residues. The chain's CDR3 is CASTGQPYEQFF. The CDR3 DNA reads TGTGCCAGTACCGGACAGCCGTATGAGCAGTTCTTC.

The chain couples TRBV5-6 to TRBJ1-1; D perhaps matches TRBD1 (6 bases). Between the trimmed V and J ends, which lost 6 bases and 0 bases, there was a span of 9 bases. Germline lookup yields CDR1 SGHDT and CDR2 YYEEEE. This CDR3 is built from 13 residues. CDR3 DNA: TGTGCCAGCAACACAGGGTTGAACACTGAAGCTTTCTTT. This encodes CASNTGLNTEAFF.

The V call is TRBV6-5, the J call TRBJ2-1; D is unclear. Germline CDR1 and CDR2: MNHEY and SVGAGI. The CDR3 length is 15 residues. Trimming took off 6 bases at V and 3 bases at J, with 15 bases between the two ends. DNA for the CDR3: TGTGCCAGCAGGGGAAGGGATCCCGGCTACAATGAGCAGTTCTTC. Translated, it gives CASRGRDPGYNEQFF.

The genes are TRBV4-1 and TRBJ2-7, with 7 bases aligning to TRBD1. The CDR3 covers 13 residues. J was trimmed by 3 bases and V by 4 bases; bases with no gene match: 3. Looked up from germline, CDR1 is MGHRA and CDR2 is YSYEKL. The CDR3 DNA follows: TGCGCCAGCAGCCTCGGGACAGTCTACGAGCAGTACTTC. Amino acid sequence: CASSLGTVYEQYF.

This chain joins TRBV5-1 and TRBJ1-1; possibly TRBD1 for D (5 bases). Trimming cost V 2 bases and J 7 bases, with 15 bases left between them. CDR3 length: 14 amino acids. Germline values: CDR1 SGHRS, CDR2 YFSETQ. The CDR3 DNA sequence: TGCGCCAGCAGCTTATGGGGCACAGACCTTGAAGCTTTCTTT. It specifies CASSLWGTDLEAFF.

The CDR3 here is CASSRASAGEQYF. CDR3 nucleotide sequence: TGCGCCAGCAGCCGGGCGTCAGCTGGCGAGCAGTACTTC. V gene TRBV10-1 combines with J gene TRBJ2-7; D gene ambiguous. This CDR3 comprises 13 residues. Germline V gene data show CDR1 as WNHNN and CDR2 as SYGVQD (reference sequence). Trimming left V 6 bases short and J 6 bases short, with 15 bases between.

This rearrangement joins TRBV2 to TRBJ1-1, with a possible D match to TRBD1 (5 bases). There are 13 residues in the CDR3. In germline, CDR1 is SNHLY, CDR2 FYNNEI. V lost 7 bases and J 5 bases, leaving 14 bases between the germline ends. The CDR3 DNA is TGTGCCAGCACCATCGGGGCGGGGACTGAAGCTTTCTTT. Translated: CASTIGAGTEAFF.

The rearrangement links TRBV5-1 to TRBJ2-2; 9 nucleotides agree with TRBD1. CDR3 size: 14 residues. Germline V lookup: CDR1 SGHRS, CDR2 YFSETQ. The junction had 1 base not matched to a gene; V was cut back by 5 bases and J by 2 bases. CDR3 region: CASRGQGNTGELFF. The CDR3 DNA follows: TGCGCCAGCAGGGGACAGGGTAACACCGGGGAGCTGTTTTTT.

The count of this clone is one. V is TRBV10-3 and J is TRBJ1-1; D is unclear. The CDR3 length is 17 residues. Trimming took off 0 bases at V and 3 bases at J, with 17 bases between the two ends. The germline gives CDR1 ENHRY, CDR2 SYGVKD. The CDR3 nucleotides are TGTGCCATCAGTGAGTCATGGCGAGGGTTGGAGGACACTGAAGCTTTCTTT. Protein: CAISESWRGLEDTEAFF.

This clone has more than one count but fewer than ten. The chain is built from TRBV27 and TRBJ1-1; TRBD1 might be the D (5 bases). V was clipped by 7 bases and J by 0 bases, with 15 bases between them. This CDR3 has 15 residues. CDR1 MNHEY and CDR2 SMNVEV come from the germline V gene (reference sequence). CDR3 region: CASTSWKGVNTEAFF. CDR3 in DNA: TGTGCCAGCACTTCTTGGAAAGGGGTGAACACTGAAGCTTTCTTT.

This rearrangement joins TRBV6-5 to TRBJ2-1, with D perhaps given as TRBD1 or TRBD2 (5 bases each). Between the trimmed V and J ends, which lost 6 bases and 11 bases, there was a span of 14 bases. Per germline, CDR1 MNHEY and CDR2 SVGAGI. CDR3 length: 12 residues. The CDR3 DNA is TGTGCCAGCAGGGCTGGGGGACGCAAGCAGTTCTTC. Residues: CASRAGGRKQFF.

The sample holds one count of this clone. The gene calls are TRBV5-1 and TRBJ2-7; maybe TRBD1 (6 bases). CDR1 and CDR2 from the germline V gene are SGHRS and YFSETQ. V was cut by 0 bases and J by 5 bases, with 12 bases left in between. The CDR3 is 14 amino acids. The CDR3 DNA reads TGCGCCAGCAGCTTGGGTACAGGGTTTGACGAGCAGTACTTC. This sequence encodes CASSLGTGFDEQYF.

This chain uses TRBV27 with TRBJ1-5, with a possible D match to TRBD1 (5 bases). The CDR3 spans 17 residues. Germline V gene lookup returns CDR1 MNHEY and CDR2 SMNVEV (reference sequence). Trimming left V 3 bases short and J 0 bases short, with 15 bases between. In nucleotides, the CDR3 is TGTGCCAGCAGTTTTGGGGGGGGGTTCCATAGCAATCAGCCCCAGCATTTT. Translated: CASSFGGGFHSNQPQHF.

This chain uses TRBV27 with TRBJ2-1, with a tentative D call TRBD2 (5 bases). The V end was cut by 0 bases, the J end by 6 bases, with 9 bases between. The CDR3 is 14 amino acids. From germline, CDR1 is MNHEY and CDR2 SMNVEV (reference sequence). As DNA, the CDR3 is TGTGCCAGCAGTTTATCGACGGGGAGCAATGAGCAGTTCTTC. It is translated as CASSLSTGSNEQFF.

The chain is built from TRBV5-6 and TRBJ1-1; D gene ambiguous. From germline, CDR1 is SGHDT and CDR2 YYEEEE. V lost 4 bases to trimming and J lost 0 bases, with 16 bases between them. This CDR3 contains 16 residues. The CDR3 here is CASSLDGRGMNTEAFF. In nucleotides, the CDR3 is TGTGCCAGCAGCCTTGATGGACGGGGAATGAACACTGAAGCTTTCTTT.

The chain couples TRBV6-5 to TRBJ1-3, with D tentatively TRBD1 (6 bases). There are 15 residues in the CDR3. Germline V gives CDR1 MNHEY, CDR2 SVGAGI. The ends were cut back, 1 base at V and 2 bases at J, with 9 bases in the middle. CDR3 region: CASSYLTGTGNTIYF. In DNA, the CDR3 is TGTGCCAGCAGTTACTTAACAGGGACTGGAAACACCATATATTTT.

The chain recombines TRBV2 with TRBJ2-3; 9 bases map to TRBD2. After removal of 3 bases from V and 4 bases from J, the junction contained 5 bases not matched to a gene. There are 15 residues in the CDR3. From germline, CDR1 is SNHLY and CDR2 FYNNEI. This chain's CDR3 is CASSDPGLASDTQYF. Here the CDR3 DNA reads TGTGCCAGCAGTGACCCGGGACTAGCCTCAGATACGCAGTATTTT.